This entry lists 28 T cell receptor beta chains sequenced from one sample in a study of T cell responses to AZD1222 COVID-19 vaccine. The protocol was immunoSEQ multiplex PCR, while the TCRdb copy is restricted to in-frame clones and leaves out a portion. The sample has about 130,000 clones; just under 95% are singletons. The sequencing used peripheral blood, collected 28 days after the second AZD1222 dose. All receptors derive from an adult who received the AZD1222 COVID-19 vaccine.

The chain is built from TRBV5-1 and TRBJ2-7; TRBD2 might be the D (6 bases). The germline V gene encodes CDR1 SGHRS and CDR2 YFSETQ. The length of the CDR3 is 12 residues. The V end lost 2 bases, the J end lost 4 bases, and 7 bases lay between the germline ends. In DNA, the CDR3 is TGCGCCAGCAGCTTTGGAGGGTACGAGCAGTACTTC. Protein: CASSFGGYEQYF.

The genes are TRBV30 and TRBJ1-1; D is unclear. Germline V gives CDR1 GTSNPN, CDR2 SVGIG (reference sequence). Trimming stripped 2 bases from V and 5 bases from J, with 6 bases between. This CDR3 has 11 residues. CDR3: CAWSIKTEAFF. The CDR3, as DNA: TGTGCCTGGAGTATCAAAACTGAAGCTTTCTTT.

The J gene is TRBJ2-3, the V gene TRBV6-5; 10 positions match TRBD1. This CDR3 is built from 13 residues. The V gene's germline CDR1 is MNHEY and CDR2 SVGAGI. The V and J ends lost 7 bases and 5 bases, in that order; junction bases with no gene match: 3. CDR3 DNA: TGTGCCAGCAAAAGGGACAGGGGAGATACGCAGTATTTT. Translated: CASKRDRGDTQYF.

The rearrangement links TRBV6-2 or TRBV6-3 to TRBJ2-7; 9 bases fit TRBD2. CDR3 length: 16 residues. Germline assignment: CDR1 MNHEY and CDR2 SVGEGT. J was trimmed by 4 bases and V by 4 bases; bases with no gene match: 11. The CDR3 nucleotides are TGTGCCAGCAGTTCCCTCCTTAGCGGGAGTAGGTACGAGCAGTACTTC. Protein: CASSSLLSGSRYEQYF.

V usage is TRBV7-9 and J usage is TRBJ2-3; D possibly matches TRBD1 or TRBD2 (5 bases each). The V and J ends lost 5 bases and 6 bases respectively, with 18 bases between them. The germline CDR1 and CDR2 sequences are SEHNR and FQNEAQ (reference sequence). The CDR3 runs to 15 residues. The CDR3 is CASSASGKRGDTQYF. Written as DNA, the CDR3 is TGTGCCAGCAGCGCATCAGGGAAGAGAGGGGATACGCAGTATTTT.

With respect to this clone: Different DNA sequences within this sample yield the same CDR3. The V call is TRBV12-3 or TRBV12-4, the J call TRBJ1-1, with unresolved D. The V and J ends lost 3 bases and 2 bases respectively, with 7 bases between them. CDR3 length: 13 amino acids. CDR3 nucleotides: TGTGCCAGCAGTTTCGAGGGTAACACTGAAGCTTTCTTT. Encoded protein: CASSFEGNTEAFF.

This chain uses TRBV7-7 with TRBJ2-3, with D possibly matching TRBD2 (7 bases). V shed 1 base and J shed 5 bases, with 13 bases lying between them. This CDR3 is 15 amino acids long. CDR1 is SSHAT and CDR2 is FNYEAQ in the germline V gene (reference sequence). CDR3 sequence: CASSLGGGEGDTQYF. For the CDR3, the DNA is TGTGCCAGCAGCTTAGGCGGGGGCGAGGGAGATACGCAGTATTTT.

The rearrangement links TRBV3-1 (or the pseudogene TRBV3-2) to TRBJ1-4; D call uncertain. V dropped 0 bases and J dropped 11 bases, with 4 bases sitting between them. This CDR3 contains 11 residues. CDR1 is LGHDT, CDR2 YNNKEL, per germline (reference sequence). This CDR3 is CASSQEGKLFF. The CDR3 coding sequence is TGTGCCAGCAGCCAAGAAGGGAAACTGTTTTTT.

J is TRBJ1-4 and V is TRBV19; D not resolved. Trimming pared 5 bases from V and 2 bases from J, leaving 12 bases between. CDR3 length equals 15 residues. Germline loops: CDR1 LNHDA, CDR2 SQIVND (reference sequence). DNA for the CDR3: TGTGCCAGTAGTGCCATTGGAGGGACTAATGAAAAACTGTTTTTT. Its translation is CASSAIGGTNEKLFF.

The chain is built from TRBV3-1 (or the pseudogene TRBV3-2) and TRBJ1-1, with 7 bases lining up with TRBD1. CDR1 is LGHDT, CDR2 YNNKEL, per germline (reference sequence). Trimming cost V 4 bases and J 4 bases; bases outside gene matches: 9. This CDR3 contains 15 residues. CDR3 loop: CASSPGGRGSTEAFF. The CDR3 DNA reads as TGTGCCAGCAGCCCGGGGGGCAGGGGGAGCACTGAAGCTTTCTTT.

The gene calls are TRBV7-2 and TRBJ1-3, with TRBD1 as a possible D gene (6 bases). Per germline, CDR1 SGHTA and CDR2 FQGNSA. V was pared by 0 bases and J by 1 base, with 10 bases between. This CDR3 is 16 amino acids long. CDR3 amino acids: CASSLAGAVSGNTIYF. For the CDR3, the DNA is TGTGCCAGCAGCTTAGCGGGGGCTGTTTCTGGAAACACCATATATTTT.

The V and J genes are TRBV2 and TRBJ2-1, with TRBD2 matching over 8 bases. The V segment lost 7 bases and the J segment 6 bases; nucleotides outside the gene matches: 11. The CDR3 runs to 15 residues. CDR1 and CDR2 (germline): SNHLY, FYNNEI. CDR3 DNA sequence: TGTGCCAGCAAGGGAGCGGGAGTCCCATCCAATGAGCAGTTCTTC. This codes for CASKGAGVPSNEQFF.

In DNA, the CDR3 is TGTGCCAGCAGCGGGGGGGGACAGGCGCAATATACGCAGTATTTT. Its protein product is CASSGGGQAQYTQYF. V gene TRBV3-1 (or the pseudogene TRBV3-2) combines with J gene TRBJ2-3; D might be TRBD1 (8 bases). CDR1 is LGHDT, CDR2 YNNKEL, per germline (reference sequence). V lost 5 bases, J lost 7 bases, and 19 bases lay in between. This CDR3 is built from 15 residues.

The chain joins TRBV12-3 or TRBV12-4 to TRBJ2-7; D is possibly TRBD1 (6 bases). The V and J ends lost 3 bases and 3 bases respectively, with 9 bases between them. This CDR3 comprises 13 residues. The DNA for the CDR3 is TGTGCCAGCAGTTTGGACAGTAACTACGAGCAGTACTTC. Protein sequence: CASSLDSNYEQYF.

The rearrangement joins TRBV28 to TRBJ1-1, with 7 positions matching TRBD1. CDR3 length equals 12 residues. Looked up from germline, CDR1 is MDHEN and CDR2 is SYDVKM. V shed 7 bases and J 7 bases; nucleotides not matched to a gene: 6. CDR3 sequence reads: CASTERQGEAFF. Written as DNA, the CDR3 is TGTGCCAGCACCGAGAGACAGGGTGAAGCTTTCTTT.

V is TRBV6-2 or TRBV6-3 and J is TRBJ2-1; 8 bases map to TRBD2. The CDR3 is made up of 15 amino acids. V shed 6 bases, J shed 6 bases, and the junction held 10 bases outside the gene matches. Germline V lookup: CDR1 MNHEY, CDR2 SVGEGT. The CDR3 protein is CASSLGGVGVNEQFF. The CDR3, as DNA: TGTGCCAGCAGCCTCGGGGGGGTCGGGGTCAATGAGCAGTTCTTC.

The genes are TRBV7-2 and TRBJ2-3, with TRBD2 as a possible D gene (5 bases). The CDR3 has 14 residues. V was shortened by 8 bases and J by 0 bases, with 12 bases between the two germline ends. Germline CDR1 and CDR2: SGHTA and FQGNSA. In DNA form, the CDR3 reads TGTGCCAGCGGACTCGCGGCTAGCACAGATACGCAGTATTTT. Residues: CASGLAASTDTQYF.

The gene calls are TRBV7-6 and TRBJ2-2; 9 bases line up with TRBD1. CDR3 size: 18 residues. V was pared by 2 bases and J by 6 bases, with 13 bases of the junction left unmatched. CDR1 is SGHVS and CDR2 is FNYEAQ in the germline V gene. CDR3 sequence (DNA): TGTGCCAGCAGCTTACGAACAGGGGGCCTGGTTCGCGCCGGGGAGCTGTTTTTT. It specifies CASSLRTGGLVRAGELFF.

The chain is built from TRBV10-3 and TRBJ1-1; 7 nucleotides match TRBD1. This CDR3 is built from 14 residues. Germline V CDR1 and CDR2: ENHRY, SYGVKD. Germline trimming cut 6 bases from V and 4 bases from J; bases unmatched to any gene: 8. CDR3 region: CAISKTGMGTEAFF. For the CDR3, the DNA is TGTGCCATCAGCAAGACAGGGATGGGCACTGAAGCTTTCTTT.

The chain joins TRBV18 to TRBJ1-2, with D maybe TRBD1 (5 bases). Trimming cost V 2 bases and J 4 bases, with 8 bases left between them. CDR1 is KGHSH and CDR2 is LQKENI in the germline V gene. The CDR3 extends over 13 amino acids. The CDR3 coding sequence is TGTGCCAGCTCACCAGGGGGTCCCTATGGCTACACCTTC. Its protein product is CASSPGGPYGYTF.

The chain joins TRBV14 to TRBJ2-7; D is unclear. There are 15 residues in the CDR3. Germline V gene sequence: CDR1 SGHDN, CDR2 FVKESK. Trimming took off 0 bases at V and 1 base at J, with 10 bases between the two ends. CDR3 sequence (DNA): TGTGCCAGCAGCCAAGAAGGCCCTCTATCCTACGAGCAGTACTTC. The encoded protein is CASSQEGPLSYEQYF.

A single count supports this clone. The chain uses TRBV30 and TRBJ1-5; D may be TRBD1 (5 bases). Germline CDR1 is GTSNPN and CDR2 is SVGIG (reference sequence). The CDR3 contains 16 residues. V gave up 1 base and J gave up 3 bases, with 16 bases separating them. The CDR3 region is CAWSGATDRYNQPQHF. The CDR3 DNA reads TGTGCCTGGAGTGGGGCAACCGACAGATACAATCAGCCCCAGCATTTT.

This chain connects TRBV10-3 to TRBJ2-1; 11 bases agree with TRBD2. CDR1 and CDR2 from the germline V gene are ENHRY and SYGVKD. This CDR3 spans 14 amino acids. Trimming took 6 bases from V and 6 from J; bases not matched to a gene: 4. CDR3 protein: CAIRPGLAVNEQFF. CDR3 DNA: TGTGCCATCAGACCGGGACTAGCGGTCAATGAGCAGTTCTTC.

The CDR3 here is CASSTTGGGIYGYTF. CDR3 nucleotides: TGTGCCAGCAGCACCACAGGGGGGGGTATCTATGGCTACACCTTC. This chain joins TRBV6-5 and TRBJ1-2; 8 bases align to TRBD1. The CDR3 length is 15 residues. The germline V gene encodes CDR1 MNHEY and CDR2 SVGAGI. The V segment lost 6 bases and the J segment 4 bases; nucleotides outside the gene matches: 10.

The V call is TRBV27, the J call TRBJ1-6; 8 positions agree with TRBD1. V gave up 3 bases and J gave up 10 bases; unmatched junction bases: 8. The CDR3 covers 15 residues. Germline V gene sequence: CDR1 MNHEY, CDR2 SMNVEV (reference sequence). The CDR3 region is CASSFRQGLGSPLHF. CDR3 bases: TGTGCCAGCAGTTTCCGACAGGGGCTTGGGTCACCCCTCCACTTT.

J is TRBJ2-1 and V is TRBV6-2 or TRBV6-3; perhaps TRBD2 as D (6 bases). This CDR3 has 15 amino acids. Per the germline V gene, CDR1 is MNHEY and CDR2 is SVGEGT. Trimming took off 5 bases at V and 0 bases at J, with 11 bases between the two ends. CDR3: CASSPGGNSYNEQFF. CDR3 bases: TGTGCCAGCAGTCCCGGGGGAAACTCCTACAATGAGCAGTTCTTC.

The rearrangement joins TRBV6-5 to TRBJ2-1; 7 bases map to TRBD2. The CDR3 length is 15 residues. After removal of 2 bases from V and 5 bases from J, the junction contained 6 bases not matched to a gene. Germline V gene data show CDR1 as MNHEY and CDR2 as SVGAGI. The CDR3 here is CASSYGWGGDNEQFF. CDR3 DNA: TGTGCCAGCAGTTACGGATGGGGGGGGGACAATGAGCAGTTCTTC.

This sequence joins TRBV19 and TRBJ2-1; D not certain. The ends were cut back, 3 bases at V and 6 bases at J, with 9 bases in the middle. The germline gives CDR1 LNHDA, CDR2 SQIVND (reference sequence). CDR3 length: 13 residues. The CDR3 DNA follows: TGTGCCAGTAGTATGGTCTCCCTCAATGAGCAGTTCTTC. As protein: CASSMVSLNEQFF.